These T cell receptor beta chains were read from a single sample in a study of vaccination effects on CD4 cells after COVID-19. These receptors' antigens are unknown. TCRdb's table, derived via immunoSEQ multiplex PCR, lists solely in-frame clones and lacks some. The table records about 48,000 clones, approximately 70% of them present only once. This material consisted of CD4+ T cells from PBMCs cultured without peptide, taken before COVID-19 vaccination. These receptor sequences come from a human donor who received a COVID-19 vaccine. CDR3s include the opening cysteine and the closing phenylalanine or tryptophan. The D gene is left open where the match is weak. Expanded clones get a size class; other rows say once, few or many, or leave the size out.

TRBD1	TRBV9	TRBJ1-4	15	NA	TGTGCCAGCAGCATGTGGACAGGGGCGAATGAAAAACTGTTTTTT	CASSMWTGANEKLFF
NA	TRBV7-8	TRBJ1-1	15	NA	TGTGCCAGCAGCCCTGCAACAGGGCCGAACACTGAAGCTTTCTTT	CASSPATGPNTEAFF
TRBD2	TRBV7-8	TRBJ2-1	15	NA	TGTGCCAGCAGCTTAGAAGCGGGGGGCTCGAATGAGCAGTTCTTC	CASSLEAGGSNEQFF
TRBD1	TRBV7-2	TRBJ1-1	15	NA	TGTGCCAGCAGCCCCTGGACAGGGGGTAACACTGAAGCTTTCTTT	CASSPWTGGNTEAFF
NA	TRBV2	TRBJ1-6	16	NA	TGTGCCAGCAGTGAAGATTTTGGGGCAGGTGGCTCACCCCTCCACTTT	CASSEDFGAGGSPLHF
NA	TRBV9	TRBJ2-5	14	NA	TGTGCCAGCAGCGCACCCACCCCAACAGGGACCCAGTACTTC	CASSAPTPTGTQYF
NA	TRBV5-4	TRBJ1-4	15	NA	TGTGCCAGCAGCTTGGGGGCATACCCTAATGAAAAACTGTTTTTT	CASSLGAYPNEKLFF
NA	TRBV7-9	TRBJ2-7	15	NA	TGTGCCAGCAGCCCCGGCGGCCTTTCTTCTTACGAGCAGTACTTC	CASSPGGLSSYEQYF
TRBD2	TRBV5-6	TRBJ2-3	15	NA	TGTGCCAGCAGGTTATCGGGACTAGCGGCAGATACGCAGTATTTT	CASRLSGLAADTQYF
TRBD2	TRBV4-2	TRBJ2-5	17	few	TGTGCCAGCAGCCAAGGGGCGTGGGAGCGGGAGTCAGAGACCCAGTACTTC	CASSQGAWERESETQYF
NA	TRBV3-1/TRBV3-2	TRBJ2-1	12	NA	TGTGCCAGCAGCCCACAGGTTGGTGAGCAGTTCTTC	CASSPQVGEQFF
NA	TRBV24-1	TRBJ2-1	14	NA	TGTGCCACCAGTGAACGGGGGTTGGGGAATGAGCAGTTCTTC	CATSERGLGNEQFF
TRBD2	TRBV28	TRBJ2-7	18	NA	TGTGCCAGCAGTAACTTCCCCGGGACTAGCGGGTCGTCCTACGAGCAGTACTTC	CASSNFPGTSGSSYEQYF
NA	TRBV5-1	TRBJ1-6	14	few	TGCGCCAGCAGCTTGGGGGGAGGCAATTCACCCCTCCACTTT	CASSLGGGNSPLHF
TRBD2	TRBV3-1/TRBV3-2	TRBJ2-7	17	NA	TGTGCCAGCAGCTCGGGACTAGCGGGAGGGTTGTGGTACGAGCAGTACTTC	CASSSGLAGGLWYEQYF
NA	TRBV14	TRBJ2-7	12	NA	TGTGCCAGCAGCCAGGGACCGGGACGGCAGTACTTC	CASSQGPGRQYF
NA	TRBV6-5	TRBJ2-7	15	NA	TGTGCCAGCACGCCTCTCTCTCGGAGCTCCTACGAGCAGTACTTC	CASTPLSRSSYEQYF
NA	TRBV6-5	TRBJ1-1	13	NA	TGTGCCAGCAGCGACAGTACGAACACTGAAGCTTTCTTT	CASSDSTNTEAFF
TRBD1	TRBV24-1	TRBJ2-7	14	NA	TGTGCCACCGGTCGGGACAGGGACTCCTACGAGCAGTACTTC	CATGRDRDSYEQYF
NA	TRBV7-6	TRBJ2-1	16	NA	TGTGCCAGCAGCGCACAGGGATCTAGCGGCCACAATGAGCAGTTCTTC	CASSAQGSSGHNEQFF
NA	TRBV4-1	TRBJ1-2	15	NA	TGCGCCAGCAGCCAAGGTGGTGGAGGGGGCTATGGCTACACCTTC	CASSQGGGGGYGYTF
NA	TRBV6-5	TRBJ1-3	16	NA	TGTGCCAGCAGTTACAGGACACCGAGCTCTGGAAACACCATATATTTT	CASSYRTPSSGNTIYF
TRBD2	TRBV5-1	TRBJ2-1	18	NA	TGCGCCAGCAGCTTGTCTCTGTCGGGACTAGCGGTTTACAATGAGCAGTTCTTC	CASSLSLSGLAVYNEQFF
NA	TRBV5-4	TRBJ2-7	13	NA	TGTGCCAGCAGCTCACAGGGCTCTTACGAGCAGTACTTC	CASSSQGSYEQYF
NA	TRBV12-5	TRBJ1-2	15	NA	TGTGCTAGTGGTTTGCGAGCAGGGGCTAACTATGGCTACACCTTC	CASGLRAGANYGYTF
NA	TRBV28	TRBJ1-1	12	NA	TGTGCCAGCAGTTTAGGGCAAGTGCAAGCTTTCTTT	CASSLGQVQAFF
NA	TRBV10-3	TRBJ1-6	15	NA	TGTGCCATCAGTGAGTCTGGGAGGGAAGGCTCACCCCTCCACTTT	CAISESGREGSPLHF
NA	TRBV2	TRBJ1-3	15	NA	TGTGCCAGCAGTGCCCCGGGGGGCTCTGGAAACACCATATATTTT	CASSAPGGSGNTIYF
NA	TRBV28	TRBJ1-5	18	few	TGTGCCAGCAGTCTTATCTTTCCCAAACGGGGGGTCAATCAGCCCCAGCATTTT	CASSLIFPKRGVNQPQHF
TRBD2	TRBV28	TRBJ2-1	16	NA	TGTGCCAGCAGTTTAGAGGGGAGCGGGAGGGAGATTGAGCAGTTCTTC	CASSLEGSGREIEQFF
NA	TRBV21-1	TRBJ1-5	17	NA	TGTGCCAGCAGCTTACGTATCCAAGGGTATAGCAATCAGCCCCAGCATTTT	CASSLRIQGYSNQPQHF
TRBD1	TRBV27	TRBJ2-1	14	NA	TGTGCCAGCAGCCCCGGGACAGGCTACAATGAGCAGTTCTTC	CASSPGTGYNEQFF
NA	TRBV11-2	TRBJ2-1	14	NA	TGTGCCAGCAGCTCCCTACTCTGGGGAAATGAGCAGTTCTTC	CASSSLLWGNEQFF
TRBD2	TRBV19	TRBJ2-5	18	NA	TGTGCCAGTACCCCGGGACTAGCGGGGGGTCTGGGGCGGGAGACCCAGTACTTC	CASTPGLAGGLGRETQYF
NA	TRBV9	TRBJ1-3	15	NA	TGTGCCAGCAGCGTATCCCCGGGTCCTCTAAACACCATATATTTT	CASSVSPGPLNTIYF
NA	TRBV25-1	TRBJ1-3	14	NA	TGTGCCAGCAGGGAGACAGGAGGTGGAAACACCATATATTTT	CASRETGGGNTIYF
TRBD2	TRBV28	TRBJ2-2	17	NA	TGTGCCAGCAGTTTATGGACCCGGGGGGAGAACACCGGGGAGCTGTTTTTT	CASSLWTRGENTGELFF
NA	TRBV2	TRBJ2-4	14	NA	TGTGCCAGCAGGACCCTCCGTGGGGGGCGTCTGCAGTACTTC	CASRTLRGGRLQYF
TRBD1	TRBV10-3	TRBJ1-5	16	NA	TGTGCCATCAGTGAGCGCGACAGGGGGTCGGGTCAGCCCCAGCATTTT	CAISERDRGSGQPQHF
TRBD1	TRBV6-5	TRBJ2-7	14	NA	TGTGCCAGCAGTAAATGGACAGGGGGAAAAGAGCAGTACTTC	CASSKWTGGKEQYF
NA	TRBV11-2	TRBJ2-5	16	NA	TGTGCCAGCAGCTTAGTGGTTTCGAGCGGCCAAGAGACCCAGTACTTC	CASSLVVSSGQETQYF
NA	TRBV7-9	TRBJ1-2	13	once	TGTGCCAGCAGCTTAGGACAGGACTATGGCTACACCTTC	CASSLGQDYGYTF
TRBD1	TRBV5-1	TRBJ2-5	13	NA	TGCGCCAGCAGCTTGACAGGGGAAGAGACCCAGTACTTC	CASSLTGEETQYF
NA	TRBV4-1	TRBJ2-3	17	few	TGCGCCAGCAGCTTCCCCAGGGAGACGGGCGCCACAGATACGCAGTATTTT	CASSFPRETGATDTQYF
NA	TRBV6-1	TRBJ1-5	14	NA	TGTGCCAGCAGTGAGGAGTATAGCAATCAGCCCCAGCATTTT	CASSEEYSNQPQHF
NA	TRBV4-3	TRBJ2-4	15	NA	TGCGCCAGCAGCCAAGAGTGGAGGCCCGAAAACATTCAGTACTTC	CASSQEWRPENIQYF
NA	TRBV27	TRBJ1-4	15	NA	TGTGCCAGCAGTACCCGGGGGTTGGGTAATGAAAAACTGTTTTTT	CASSTRGLGNEKLFF
NA	TRBV2	TRBJ2-3	14	NA	TGTGCCAGCAGGGACGGGGTTTTCACAGATACGCAGTATTTT	CASRDGVFTDTQYF